In this sample, the clone carrying this T cell receptor beta chain turned up once. The sample is drawn from a study of technical replicates of blood from a few donors. The assay was immunoSEQ multiplex PCR, and TCRdb's table has in-frame clones only and misses some. The sample gives tens of thousands of clones, 95% to 97% of which show up once; roughly 0.34% is in the top ten. The CDR3 has 14 amino acids. The germline gives CDR1 SQVTM, CDR2 ANQGSEA. V lost 5 bases and J 0 bases, leaving 11 bases between the germline ends. The sample was T cells isolated from PBMCs. The receptor's source is a human donor in good health. V is TRBV29-1 and J is TRBJ2-1; D may be TRBD1 (6 bases). CDR3 in amino acids: CSVLRTDSYNEQFF. Here the CDR3 DNA reads TGCAGCGTTCTCCGGACAGACTCCTACAATGAGCAGTTCTTC.